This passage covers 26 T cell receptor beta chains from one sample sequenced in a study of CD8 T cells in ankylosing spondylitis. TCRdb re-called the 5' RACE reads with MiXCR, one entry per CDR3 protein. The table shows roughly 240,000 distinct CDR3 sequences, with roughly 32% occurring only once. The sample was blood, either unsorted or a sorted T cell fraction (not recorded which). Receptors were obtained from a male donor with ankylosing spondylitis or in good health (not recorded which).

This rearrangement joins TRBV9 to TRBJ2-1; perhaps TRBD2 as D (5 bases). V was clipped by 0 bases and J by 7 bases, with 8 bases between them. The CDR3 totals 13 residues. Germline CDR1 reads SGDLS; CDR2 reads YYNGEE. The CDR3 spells CASSVGGLNEQFF. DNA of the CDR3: TGTGCCAGCAGCGTAGGAGGGTTGAATGAGCAGTTCTTC.

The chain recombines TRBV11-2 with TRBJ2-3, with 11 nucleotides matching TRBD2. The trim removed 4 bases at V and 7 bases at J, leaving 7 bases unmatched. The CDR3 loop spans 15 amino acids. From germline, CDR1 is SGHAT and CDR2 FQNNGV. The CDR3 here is CASSSLAGGRHTQYF. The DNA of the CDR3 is TGTGCCAGCAGCTCGCTAGCGGGGGGACGCCATACGCAGTATTTT.

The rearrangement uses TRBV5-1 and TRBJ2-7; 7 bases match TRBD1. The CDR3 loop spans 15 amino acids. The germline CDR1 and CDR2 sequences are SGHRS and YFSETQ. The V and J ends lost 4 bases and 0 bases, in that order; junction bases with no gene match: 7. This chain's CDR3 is CASSPGTESSYEQYF. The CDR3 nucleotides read TGCGCCAGCAGCCCCGGGACAGAGAGCTCCTACGAGCAGTACTTC.

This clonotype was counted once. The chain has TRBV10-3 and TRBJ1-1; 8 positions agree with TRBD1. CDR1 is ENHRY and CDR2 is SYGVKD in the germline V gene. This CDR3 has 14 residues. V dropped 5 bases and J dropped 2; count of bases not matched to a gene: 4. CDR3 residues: CAISLGQGNTEAFF. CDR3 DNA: TGTGCCATCAGTTTAGGACAGGGTAACACTGAAGCTTTCTTT.

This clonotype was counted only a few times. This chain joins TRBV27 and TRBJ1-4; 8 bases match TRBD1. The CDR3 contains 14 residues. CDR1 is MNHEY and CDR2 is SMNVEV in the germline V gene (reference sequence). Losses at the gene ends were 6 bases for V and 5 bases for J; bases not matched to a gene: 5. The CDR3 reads CASRQQGGNEKLFF. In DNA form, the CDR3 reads TGTGCCAGCAGACAACAGGGGGGGAATGAAAAACTGTTTTTT.

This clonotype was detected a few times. This CDR3 reads CASSTGLYNEQFF. CDR3 bases: TGTGCCAGCAGTACGGGACTATACAATGAGCAGTTCTTC. This chain links TRBV12-3 or TRBV12-4 with TRBJ2-1; TRBD2 matches 7 bases. V gave up 5 bases and J gave up 4 bases; unmatched junction bases: 2. CDR3 size: 13 residues.

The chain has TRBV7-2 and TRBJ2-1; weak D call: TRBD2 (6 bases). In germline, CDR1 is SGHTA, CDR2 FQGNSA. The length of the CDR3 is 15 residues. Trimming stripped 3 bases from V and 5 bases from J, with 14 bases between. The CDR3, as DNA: TGTGCCAGCAGCTTCAGCCTAGCGCGAAACAATGAGCAGTTCTTC. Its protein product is CASSFSLARNNEQFF.

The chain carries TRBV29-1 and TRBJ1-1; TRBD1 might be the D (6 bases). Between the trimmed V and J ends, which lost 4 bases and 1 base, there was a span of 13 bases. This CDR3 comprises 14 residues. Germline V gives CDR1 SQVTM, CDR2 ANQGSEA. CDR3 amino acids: CSVAPGAGNTEAFF. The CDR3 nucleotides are TGCAGCGTTGCCCCGGGGGCAGGGAACACTGAAGCTTTCTTT.

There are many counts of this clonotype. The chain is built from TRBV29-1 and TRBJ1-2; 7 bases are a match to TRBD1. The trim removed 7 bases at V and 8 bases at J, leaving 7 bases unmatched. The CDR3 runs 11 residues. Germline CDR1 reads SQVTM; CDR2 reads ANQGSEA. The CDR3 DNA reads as TGCAGCGCAAAAAACAGGGGCGGCTACACCTTC. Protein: CSAKNRGGYTF.

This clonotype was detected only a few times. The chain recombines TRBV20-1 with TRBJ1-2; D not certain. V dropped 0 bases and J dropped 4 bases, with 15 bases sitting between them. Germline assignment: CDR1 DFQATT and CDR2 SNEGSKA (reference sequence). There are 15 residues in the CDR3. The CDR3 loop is CSARDIGQVGYGYTF. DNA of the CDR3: TGCAGTGCTAGAGATATTGGGCAGGTCGGCTATGGCTACACCTTC.

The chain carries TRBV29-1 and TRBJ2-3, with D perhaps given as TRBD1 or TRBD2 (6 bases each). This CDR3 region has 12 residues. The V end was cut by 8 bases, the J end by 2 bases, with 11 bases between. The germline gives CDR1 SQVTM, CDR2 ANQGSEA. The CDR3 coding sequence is TGCAGCTCAGGGGACTTCACAGATACGCAGTATTTT. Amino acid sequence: CSSGDFTDTQYF.

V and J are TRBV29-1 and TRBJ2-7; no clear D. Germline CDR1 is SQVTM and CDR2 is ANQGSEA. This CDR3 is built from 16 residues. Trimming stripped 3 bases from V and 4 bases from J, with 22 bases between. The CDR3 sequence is CSVDWSNASFLYEQYF. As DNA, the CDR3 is TGCAGCGTTGACTGGTCCAACGCATCTTTTCTATACGAGCAGTACTTC.

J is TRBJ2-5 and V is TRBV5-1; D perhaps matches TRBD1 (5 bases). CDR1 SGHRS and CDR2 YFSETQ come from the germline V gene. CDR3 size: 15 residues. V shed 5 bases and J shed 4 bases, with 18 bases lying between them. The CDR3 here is CASRGQGGSGETQYF. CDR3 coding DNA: TGCGCCAGCAGAGGGCAGGGCGGTAGTGGAGAGACCCAGTACTTC.

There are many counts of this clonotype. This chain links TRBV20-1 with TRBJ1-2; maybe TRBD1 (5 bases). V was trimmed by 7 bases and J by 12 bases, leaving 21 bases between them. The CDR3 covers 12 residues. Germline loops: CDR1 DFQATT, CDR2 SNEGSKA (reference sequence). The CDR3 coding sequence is TGCAGTGGAGCCGGGGGAAATAAGGTCCACACCTTC. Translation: CSGAGGNKVHTF.

The CDR3, as DNA: TGCAGTGCTACGAGCACTAGAAGTGTCGGAGGCACTGAAGCTTTCTTT. Residues: CSATSTRSVGGTEAFF. V and J are TRBV20-1 and TRBJ1-1, with D uncertain. V gave up 4 bases and J gave up 4 bases, with 22 bases separating them. The CDR3 consists of 16 residues. Germline CDR1 is DFQATT and CDR2 is SNEGSKA (reference sequence).

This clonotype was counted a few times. CDR3 sequence reads: CSAREPGGVGTDTQYF. The CDR3 coding sequence is TGCAGTGCTAGGGAGCCAGGAGGTGTAGGCACAGATACGCAGTATTTT. This chain connects TRBV20-1 to TRBJ2-3; possibly TRBD2 for D (5 bases). The CDR3 spans 16 residues. Germline CDR1 DFQATT, CDR2 SNEGSKA (reference sequence). The V and J ends lost 3 bases and 1 base respectively, with 17 bases between them.

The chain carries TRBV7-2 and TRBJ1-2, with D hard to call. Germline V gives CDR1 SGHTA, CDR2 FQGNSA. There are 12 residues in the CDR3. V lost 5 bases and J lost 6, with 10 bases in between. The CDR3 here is CASSQDEHGYTF. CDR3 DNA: TGTGCCAGCAGCCAGGACGAACATGGCTACACCTTC.

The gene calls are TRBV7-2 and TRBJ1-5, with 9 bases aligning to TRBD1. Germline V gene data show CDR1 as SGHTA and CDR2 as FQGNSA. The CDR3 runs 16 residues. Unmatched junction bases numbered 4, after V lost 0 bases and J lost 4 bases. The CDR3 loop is CASSLAGQGWNQPQHF. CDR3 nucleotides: TGTGCCAGCAGCTTAGCGGGACAGGGATGGAATCAGCCCCAGCATTTT.

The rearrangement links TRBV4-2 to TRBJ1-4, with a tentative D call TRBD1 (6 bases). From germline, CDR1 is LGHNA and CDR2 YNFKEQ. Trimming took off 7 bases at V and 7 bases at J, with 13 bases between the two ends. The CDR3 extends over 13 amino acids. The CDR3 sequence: CASNRVGIEKLFF. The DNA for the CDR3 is TGTGCCAGCAACAGGGTTGGGATTGAAAAACTGTTTTTT.

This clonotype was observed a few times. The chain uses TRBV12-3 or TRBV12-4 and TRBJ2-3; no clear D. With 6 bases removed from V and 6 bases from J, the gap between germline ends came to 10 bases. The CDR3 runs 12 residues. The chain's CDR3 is CASSRLPDTQYF. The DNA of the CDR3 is TGTGCCAGCAGCCGCCTCCCGGATACGCAGTATTTT.

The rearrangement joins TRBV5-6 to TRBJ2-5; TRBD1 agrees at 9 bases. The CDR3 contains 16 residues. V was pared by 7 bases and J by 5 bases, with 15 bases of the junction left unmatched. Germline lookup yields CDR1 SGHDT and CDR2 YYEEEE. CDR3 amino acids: CASGRRLQGAGETQYF. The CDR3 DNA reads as TGTGCCAGCGGCCGTCGTTTACAGGGGGCGGGGGAGACCCAGTACTTC.

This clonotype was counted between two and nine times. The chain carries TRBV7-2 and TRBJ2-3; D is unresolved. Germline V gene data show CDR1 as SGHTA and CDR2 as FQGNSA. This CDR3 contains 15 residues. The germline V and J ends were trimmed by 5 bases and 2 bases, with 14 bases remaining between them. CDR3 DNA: TGTGCCAGCAGCCCAGATAACGGGCTCACAGATACGCAGTATTTT. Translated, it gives CASSPDNGLTDTQYF.

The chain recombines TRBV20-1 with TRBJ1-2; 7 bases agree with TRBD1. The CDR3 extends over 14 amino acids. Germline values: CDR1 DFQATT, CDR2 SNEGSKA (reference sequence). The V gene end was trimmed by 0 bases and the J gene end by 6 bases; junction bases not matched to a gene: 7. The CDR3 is CSARDPGGFHGYTF. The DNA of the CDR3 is TGCAGTGCTAGAGACCCAGGGGGATTTCATGGCTACACCTTC.

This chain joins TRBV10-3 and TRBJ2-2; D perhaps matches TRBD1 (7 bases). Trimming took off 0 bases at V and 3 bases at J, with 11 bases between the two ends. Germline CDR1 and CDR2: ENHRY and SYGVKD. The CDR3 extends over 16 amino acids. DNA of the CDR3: TGTGCCATCAGTGAGTCGGGCAGGGGGGACACCGGGGAGCTGTTTTTT. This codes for CAISESGRGDTGELFF.

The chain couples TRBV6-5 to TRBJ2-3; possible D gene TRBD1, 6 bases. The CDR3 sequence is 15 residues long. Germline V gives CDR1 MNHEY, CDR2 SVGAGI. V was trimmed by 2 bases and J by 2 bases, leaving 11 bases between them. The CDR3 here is CASSYGTGTTDTQYF. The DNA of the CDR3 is TGTGCCAGCAGTTACGGAACAGGGACCACAGATACGCAGTATTTT.

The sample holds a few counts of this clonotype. CDR3 loop: CSARDRDRGEYEQYF. DNA for the CDR3: TGCAGTGCTAGAGACAGGGACAGGGGGGAATACGAGCAGTACTTC. The chain uses TRBV20-1 and TRBJ2-7, with 11 positions matching TRBD1. The CDR3 is 15 amino acids. CDR1 is DFQATT, CDR2 SNEGSKA, per germline (reference sequence). Germline trimming cut 0 bases from V and 4 bases from J; bases unmatched to any gene: 5.